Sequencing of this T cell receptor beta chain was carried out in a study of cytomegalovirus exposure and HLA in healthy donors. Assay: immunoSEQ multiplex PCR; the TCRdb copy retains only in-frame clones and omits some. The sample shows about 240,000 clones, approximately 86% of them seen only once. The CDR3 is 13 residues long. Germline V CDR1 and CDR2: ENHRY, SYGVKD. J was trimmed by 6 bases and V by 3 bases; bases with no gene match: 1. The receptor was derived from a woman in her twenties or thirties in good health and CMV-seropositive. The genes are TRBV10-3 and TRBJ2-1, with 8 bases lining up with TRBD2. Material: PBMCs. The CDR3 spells CAISEAGVNEQFF. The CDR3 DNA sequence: TGTGCCATCAGTGAAGCGGGAGTCAATGAGCAGTTCTTC.